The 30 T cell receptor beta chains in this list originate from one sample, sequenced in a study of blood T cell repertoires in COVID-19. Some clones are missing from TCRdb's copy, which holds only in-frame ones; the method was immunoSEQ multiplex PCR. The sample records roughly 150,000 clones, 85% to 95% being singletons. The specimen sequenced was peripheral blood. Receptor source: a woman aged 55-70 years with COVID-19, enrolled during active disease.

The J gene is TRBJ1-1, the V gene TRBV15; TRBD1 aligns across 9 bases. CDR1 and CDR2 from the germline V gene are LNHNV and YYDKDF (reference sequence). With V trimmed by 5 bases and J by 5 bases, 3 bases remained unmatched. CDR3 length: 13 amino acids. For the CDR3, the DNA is TGTGCCACCAGCCGGGGACAGGGAACTGAAGCTTTCTTT. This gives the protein CATSRGQGTEAFF.

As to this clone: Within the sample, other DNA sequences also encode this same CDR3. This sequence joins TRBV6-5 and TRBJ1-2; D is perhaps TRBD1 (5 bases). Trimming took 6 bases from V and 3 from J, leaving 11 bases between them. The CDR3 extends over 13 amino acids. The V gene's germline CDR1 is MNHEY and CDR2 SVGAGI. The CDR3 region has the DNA TGTGCCAGCAGACCTGGGGGGTACTATGGCTACACCTTC. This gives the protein CASRPGGYYGYTF.

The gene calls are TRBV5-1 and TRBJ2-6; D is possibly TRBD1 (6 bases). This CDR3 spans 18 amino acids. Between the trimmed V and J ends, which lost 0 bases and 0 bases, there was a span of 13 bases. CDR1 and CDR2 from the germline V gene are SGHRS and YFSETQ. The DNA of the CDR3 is TGCGCCAGCAGCTTGGCACAGGGCCCGATCTCTGGGGCCAACGTCCTGACTTTC. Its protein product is CASSLAQGPISGANVLTF.

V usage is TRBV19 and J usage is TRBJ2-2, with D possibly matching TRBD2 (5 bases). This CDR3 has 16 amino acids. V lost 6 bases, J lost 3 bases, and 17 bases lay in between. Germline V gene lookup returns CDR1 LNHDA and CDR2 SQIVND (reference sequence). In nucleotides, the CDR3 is TGTGCCAGTAGGACCCGCCGGGAAACGGACACCGGGGAGCTGTTTTTT. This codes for CASRTRRETDTGELFF.

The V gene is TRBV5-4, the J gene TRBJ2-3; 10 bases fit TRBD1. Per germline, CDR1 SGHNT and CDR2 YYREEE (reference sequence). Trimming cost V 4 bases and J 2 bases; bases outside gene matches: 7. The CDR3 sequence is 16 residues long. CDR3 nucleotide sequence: TGTGCCAGCAGCCTAGGACAGGGGGGTTTCACAGATACGCAGTATTTT. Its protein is CASSLGQGGFTDTQYF.

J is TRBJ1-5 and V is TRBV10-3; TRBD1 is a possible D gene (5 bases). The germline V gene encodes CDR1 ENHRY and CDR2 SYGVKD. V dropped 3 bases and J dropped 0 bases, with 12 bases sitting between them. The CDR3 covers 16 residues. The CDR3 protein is CAISEGRDHSNQPQHF. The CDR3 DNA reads TGTGCCATCAGTGAAGGCAGGGATCATAGCAATCAGCCCCAGCATTTT.

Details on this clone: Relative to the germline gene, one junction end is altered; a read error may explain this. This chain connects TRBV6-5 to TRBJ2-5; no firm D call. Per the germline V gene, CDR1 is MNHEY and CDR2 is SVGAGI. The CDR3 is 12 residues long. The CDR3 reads CASGVYQETQYF. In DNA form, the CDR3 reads TGCGCTTCTGGAGTGTACCAAGAGACCCAGTACTTC.

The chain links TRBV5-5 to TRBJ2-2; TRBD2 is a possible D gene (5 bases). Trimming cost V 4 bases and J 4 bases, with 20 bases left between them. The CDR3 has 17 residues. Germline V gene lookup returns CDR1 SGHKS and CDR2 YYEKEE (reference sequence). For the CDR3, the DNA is TGTGCCAGCAGCCGCGAAAACACCTACGCGGGCACCGGGGAGCTGTTTTTT. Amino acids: CASSRENTYAGTGELFF.

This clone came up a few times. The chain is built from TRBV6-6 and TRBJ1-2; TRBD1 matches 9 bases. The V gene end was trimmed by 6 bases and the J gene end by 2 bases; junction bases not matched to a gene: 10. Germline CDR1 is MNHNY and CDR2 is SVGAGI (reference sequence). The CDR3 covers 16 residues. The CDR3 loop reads CASRETNRGRNYGYTF. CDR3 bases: TGTGCCAGCAGAGAGACTAACAGGGGGCGCAACTATGGCTACACCTTC.

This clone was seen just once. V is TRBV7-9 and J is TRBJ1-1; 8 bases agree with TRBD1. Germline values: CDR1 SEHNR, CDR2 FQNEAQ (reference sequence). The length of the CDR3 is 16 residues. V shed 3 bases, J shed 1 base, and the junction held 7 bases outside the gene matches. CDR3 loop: CASSFPAGGTNTEAFF. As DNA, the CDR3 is TGTGCCAGCAGCTTCCCCGCAGGGGGCACGAACACTGAAGCTTTCTTT.

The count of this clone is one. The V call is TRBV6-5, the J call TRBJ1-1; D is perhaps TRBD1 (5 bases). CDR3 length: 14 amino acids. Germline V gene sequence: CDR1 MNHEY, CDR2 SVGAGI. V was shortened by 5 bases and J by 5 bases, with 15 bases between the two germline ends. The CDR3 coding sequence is TGTGCCAGCAGTCCCCATCAGGGTCGGACTGAAGCTTTCTTT. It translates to CASSPHQGRTEAFF.

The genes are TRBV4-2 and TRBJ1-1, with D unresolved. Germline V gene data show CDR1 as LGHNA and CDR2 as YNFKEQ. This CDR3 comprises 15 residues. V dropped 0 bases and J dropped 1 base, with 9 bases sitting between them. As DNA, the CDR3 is TGTGCCAGCAGCCAAGAAAGGAGACGGAACACTGAAGCTTTCTTT. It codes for CASSQERRRNTEAFF.

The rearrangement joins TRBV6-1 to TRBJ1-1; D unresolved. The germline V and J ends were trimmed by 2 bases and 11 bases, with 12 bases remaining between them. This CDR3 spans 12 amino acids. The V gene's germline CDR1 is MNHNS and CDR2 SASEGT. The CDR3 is CASSENRLRAFF. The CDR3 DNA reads TGTGCCAGCAGTGAAAATCGGTTGAGGGCTTTCTTT.

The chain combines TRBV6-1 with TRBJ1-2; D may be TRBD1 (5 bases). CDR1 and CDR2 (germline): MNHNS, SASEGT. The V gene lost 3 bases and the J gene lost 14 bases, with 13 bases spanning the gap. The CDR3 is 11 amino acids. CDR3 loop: CASSDRAGGTF. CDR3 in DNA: TGTGCCAGCAGTGACAGGGCCGGGGGGACCTTC.

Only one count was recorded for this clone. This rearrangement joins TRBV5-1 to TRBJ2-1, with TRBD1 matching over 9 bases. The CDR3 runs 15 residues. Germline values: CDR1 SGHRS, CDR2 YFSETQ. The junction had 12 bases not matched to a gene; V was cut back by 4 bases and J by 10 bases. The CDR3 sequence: CASSLRTGDDLEQFF. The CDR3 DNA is TGCGCCAGCAGCCTACGGACAGGGGACGACCTGGAGCAGTTCTTC.

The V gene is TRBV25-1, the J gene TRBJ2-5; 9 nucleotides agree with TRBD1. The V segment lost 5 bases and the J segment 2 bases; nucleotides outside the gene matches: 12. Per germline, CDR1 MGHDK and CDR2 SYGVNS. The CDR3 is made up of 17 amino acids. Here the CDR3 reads CASSPFPGTGKQETQYF. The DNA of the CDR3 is TGTGCCAGCAGTCCCTTCCCCGGGACAGGGAAGCAAGAGACCCAGTACTTC.

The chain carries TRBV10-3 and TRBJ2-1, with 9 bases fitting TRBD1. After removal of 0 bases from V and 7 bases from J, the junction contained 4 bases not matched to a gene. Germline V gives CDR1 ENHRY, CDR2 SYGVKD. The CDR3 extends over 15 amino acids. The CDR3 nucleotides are TGTGCCATCAGTGAGTCACAGGGGGCACGGAATGAGCAGTTCTTC. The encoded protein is CAISESQGARNEQFF.

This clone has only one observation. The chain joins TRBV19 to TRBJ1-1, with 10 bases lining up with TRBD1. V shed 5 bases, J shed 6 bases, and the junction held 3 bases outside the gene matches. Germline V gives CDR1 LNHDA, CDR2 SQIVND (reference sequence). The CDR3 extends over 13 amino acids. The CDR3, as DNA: TGTGCCAGTAGTGCCGGGACAGGGGCTGAAGCTTTCTTT. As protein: CASSAGTGAEAFF. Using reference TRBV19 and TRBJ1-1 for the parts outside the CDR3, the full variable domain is DGGITQSPKYLFRKEGQNVTLSCEQNLNHDAMYWYRQDPGQGLRLIYYSQIVNDFQKGDIAEGYSVSREKKESFPLTVTSAQKNPTAFYLCASSAGTGAEAFFGQGTRLTVV.

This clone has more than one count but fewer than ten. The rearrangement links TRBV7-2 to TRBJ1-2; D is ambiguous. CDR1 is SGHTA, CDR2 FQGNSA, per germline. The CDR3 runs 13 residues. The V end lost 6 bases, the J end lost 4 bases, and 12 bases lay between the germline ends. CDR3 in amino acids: CASSGLIPYGYTF. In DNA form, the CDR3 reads TGTGCCAGCAGTGGCCTCATTCCCTATGGCTACACCTTC.

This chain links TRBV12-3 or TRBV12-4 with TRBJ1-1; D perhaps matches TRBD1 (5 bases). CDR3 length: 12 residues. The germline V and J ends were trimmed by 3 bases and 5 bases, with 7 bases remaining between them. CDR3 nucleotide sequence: TGTGCCAGCAGTTTTGGGGGGACTGAAGCTTTCTTT. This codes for CASSFGGTEAFF.

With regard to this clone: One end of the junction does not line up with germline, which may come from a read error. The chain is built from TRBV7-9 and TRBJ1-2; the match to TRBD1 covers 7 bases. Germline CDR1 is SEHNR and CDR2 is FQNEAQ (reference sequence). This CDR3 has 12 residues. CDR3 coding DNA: TGTGTCAGCAGCTTCCGGACAGGAACGGATACCTTC. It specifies CVSSFRTGTDTF.

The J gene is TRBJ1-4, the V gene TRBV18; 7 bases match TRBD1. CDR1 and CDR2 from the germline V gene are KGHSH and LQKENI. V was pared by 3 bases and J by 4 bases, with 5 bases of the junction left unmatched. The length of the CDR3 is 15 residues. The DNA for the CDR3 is TGTGCCAGCTCACCTAGAGGGGGCCTTAATGAAAAACTGTTTTTT. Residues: CASSPRGGLNEKLFF.

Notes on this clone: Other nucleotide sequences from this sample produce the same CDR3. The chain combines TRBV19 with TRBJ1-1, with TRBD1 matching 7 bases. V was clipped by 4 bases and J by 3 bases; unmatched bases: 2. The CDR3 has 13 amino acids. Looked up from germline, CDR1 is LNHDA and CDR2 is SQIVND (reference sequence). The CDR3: CASSSDRDTEAFF. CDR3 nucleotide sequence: TGTGCCAGTAGTAGTGACAGGGACACTGAAGCTTTCTTT.

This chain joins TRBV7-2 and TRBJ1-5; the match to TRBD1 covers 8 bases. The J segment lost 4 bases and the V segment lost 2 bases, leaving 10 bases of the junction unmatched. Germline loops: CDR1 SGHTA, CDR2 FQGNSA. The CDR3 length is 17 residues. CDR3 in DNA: TGTGCCAGCAGCTTAAATTCCCTTAGGACAGGGAATCAGCCCCAGCATTTT. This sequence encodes CASSLNSLRTGNQPQHF. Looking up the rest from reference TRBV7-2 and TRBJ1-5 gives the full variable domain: GAGVSQSPSNKVTEKGKDVELRCDPISGHTALYWYRQSLGQGLEFLIYFQGNSAPDKSGLPSDRFSAERTGGSVSTLTIQRTQQEDSAVYLCASSLNSLRTGNQPQHFGDGTRLSIL.

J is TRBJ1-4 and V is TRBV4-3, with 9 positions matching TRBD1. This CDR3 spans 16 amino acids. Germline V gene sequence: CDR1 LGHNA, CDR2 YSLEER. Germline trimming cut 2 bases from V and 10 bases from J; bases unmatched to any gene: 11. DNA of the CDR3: TGCGCCAGCAGCCAAACGACACAGGGGGCCGGGGGAAAACTGTTTTTT. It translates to CASSQTTQGAGGKLFF.

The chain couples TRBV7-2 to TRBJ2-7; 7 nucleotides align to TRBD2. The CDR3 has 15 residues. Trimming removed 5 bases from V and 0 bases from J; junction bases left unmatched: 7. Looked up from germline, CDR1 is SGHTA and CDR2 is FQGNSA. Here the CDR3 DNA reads TGTGCCAGCAGCCAAGTGAGCGGGGACTCCTACGAGCAGTACTTC. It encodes CASSQVSGDSYEQYF. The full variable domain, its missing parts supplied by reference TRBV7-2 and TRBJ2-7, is GAGVSQSPSNKVTEKGKDVELRCDPISGHTALYWYRQSLGQGLEFLIYFQGNSAPDKSGLPSDRFSAERTGGSVSTLTIQRTQQEDSAVYLCASSQVSGDSYEQYFGPGTRLTVT.

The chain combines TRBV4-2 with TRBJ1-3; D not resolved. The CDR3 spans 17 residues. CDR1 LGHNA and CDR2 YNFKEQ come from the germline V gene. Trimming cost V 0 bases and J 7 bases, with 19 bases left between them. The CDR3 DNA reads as TGTGCCAGCAGCCAAGAACTTTCTAAGAGCGGGGTGAACACCATATATTTT. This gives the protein CASSQELSKSGVNTIYF.

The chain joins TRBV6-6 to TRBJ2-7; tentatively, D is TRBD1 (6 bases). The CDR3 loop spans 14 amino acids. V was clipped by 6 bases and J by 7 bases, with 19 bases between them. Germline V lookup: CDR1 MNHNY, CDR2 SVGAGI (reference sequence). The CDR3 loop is CASRAPGTSGEQYF. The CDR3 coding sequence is TGTGCCAGCAGAGCCCCCGGGACATCTGGAGAGCAGTACTTC.

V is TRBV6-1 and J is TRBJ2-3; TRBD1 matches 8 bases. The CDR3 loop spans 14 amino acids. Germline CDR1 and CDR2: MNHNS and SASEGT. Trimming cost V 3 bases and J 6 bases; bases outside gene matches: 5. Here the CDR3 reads CASSDRTGMDTQYF. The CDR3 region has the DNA TGTGCCAGCAGTGACCGGACAGGGATGGATACGCAGTATTTT.

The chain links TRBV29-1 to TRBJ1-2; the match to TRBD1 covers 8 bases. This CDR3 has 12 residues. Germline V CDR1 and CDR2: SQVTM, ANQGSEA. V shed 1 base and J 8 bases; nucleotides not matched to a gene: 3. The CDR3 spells CSVEVNRGGYTF. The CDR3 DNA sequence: TGCAGCGTTGAAGTGAACAGGGGGGGCTACACCTTC.